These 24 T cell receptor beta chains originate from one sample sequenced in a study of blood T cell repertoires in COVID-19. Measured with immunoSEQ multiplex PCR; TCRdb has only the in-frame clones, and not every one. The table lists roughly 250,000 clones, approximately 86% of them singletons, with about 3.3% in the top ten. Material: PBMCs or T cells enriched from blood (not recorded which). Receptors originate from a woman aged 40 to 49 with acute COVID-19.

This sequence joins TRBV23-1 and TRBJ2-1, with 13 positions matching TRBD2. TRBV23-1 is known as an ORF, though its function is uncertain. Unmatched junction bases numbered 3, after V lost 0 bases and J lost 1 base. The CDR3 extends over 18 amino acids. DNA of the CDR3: TGCGCCAGCAGTCAATCTCGGACTAGCGGGAGTTCCTACAATGAGCAGTTCTTC. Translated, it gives CASSQSRTSGSSYNEQFF.

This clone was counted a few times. CDR3 residues: CASSPTSVSSYEQYF. DNA of the CDR3: TGTGCCAGCAGCCCAACTAGCGTCAGCTCCTACGAGCAGTACTTC. The chain combines TRBV9 with TRBJ2-7, with 7 bases lining up with TRBD2. This CDR3 region has 15 residues. CDR1 and CDR2 (germline): SGDLS, YYNGEE. J gave up 0 bases and V 4 bases, and 7 bases lay outside the gene matches.

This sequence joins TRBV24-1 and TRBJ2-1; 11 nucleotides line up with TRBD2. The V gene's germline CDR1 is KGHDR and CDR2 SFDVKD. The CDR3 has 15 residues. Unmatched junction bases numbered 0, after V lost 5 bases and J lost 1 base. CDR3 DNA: TGTGCCACCAGTGGGACTAGCGGGTCCTACAATGAGCAGTTCTTC. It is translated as CATSGTSGSYNEQFF.

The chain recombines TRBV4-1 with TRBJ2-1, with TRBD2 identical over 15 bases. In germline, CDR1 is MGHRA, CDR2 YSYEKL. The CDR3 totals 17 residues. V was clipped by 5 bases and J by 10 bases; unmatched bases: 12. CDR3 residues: CASSYTSGTSGRLEQFF. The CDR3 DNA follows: TGCGCCAGCAGCTACACCTCCGGGACTAGCGGGAGGTTAGAGCAGTTCTTC.

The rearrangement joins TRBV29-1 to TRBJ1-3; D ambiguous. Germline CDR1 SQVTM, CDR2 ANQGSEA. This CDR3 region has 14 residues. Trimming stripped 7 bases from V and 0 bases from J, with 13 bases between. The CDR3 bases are TGCAGCGCACAACGGGGTGTCTCTGGAAACACCATATATTTT. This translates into CSAQRGVSGNTIYF. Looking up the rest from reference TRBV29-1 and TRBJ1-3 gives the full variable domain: SAVISQKPSRDICQRGTSLTIQCQVDSQVTMMFWYRQQPGQSLTLIATANQGSEATYESGFVIDKFPISRPNLTFSTLTVSNMSPEDSSIYLCSAQRGVSGNTIYFGEGSWLTVV.

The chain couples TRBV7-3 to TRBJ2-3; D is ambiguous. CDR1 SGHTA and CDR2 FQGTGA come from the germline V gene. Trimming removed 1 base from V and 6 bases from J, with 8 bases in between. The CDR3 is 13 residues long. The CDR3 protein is CASSLNPQDTQYF. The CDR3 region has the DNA TGTGCCAGCAGCTTAAACCCCCAGGATACGCAGTATTTT.

The CDR3 DNA reads as TGTGCCAGCAGCAAAAGTCAGGGCCAAGAGACCCAGTACTTC. Amino acids: CASSKSQGQETQYF. This chain connects TRBV11-3 to TRBJ2-5, with D maybe TRBD1 (5 bases). Germline V gives CDR1 SGHNT, CDR2 YENEEA. The CDR3 spans 14 residues. The V and J ends lost 5 bases and 1 base respectively, with 11 bases between them.

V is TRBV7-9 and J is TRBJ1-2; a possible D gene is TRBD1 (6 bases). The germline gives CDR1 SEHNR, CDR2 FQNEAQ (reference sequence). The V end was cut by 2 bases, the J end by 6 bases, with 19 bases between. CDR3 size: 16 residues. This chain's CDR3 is CASSLTGTKLANGYTF. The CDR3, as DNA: TGTGCCAGCAGCTTAACCGGGACAAAATTGGCCAATGGCTACACCTTC.

CDR3 in amino acids: CASRSGTGSNQPQHF. The CDR3 nucleotides are TGTGCCAGCAGGTCCGGGACAGGTAGCAATCAGCCCCAGCATTTT. The chain is built from TRBV2 and TRBJ1-5, with 8 bases lining up with TRBD1. CDR1 is SNHLY, CDR2 FYNNEI, per germline. After removal of 6 bases from V and 0 bases from J, the junction contained 4 bases not matched to a gene. CDR3 length: 15 residues.

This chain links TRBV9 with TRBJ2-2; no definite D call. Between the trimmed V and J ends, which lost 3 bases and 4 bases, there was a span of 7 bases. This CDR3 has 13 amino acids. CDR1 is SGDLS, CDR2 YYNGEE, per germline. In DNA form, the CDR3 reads TGTGCCAGCAGCGCGCTCGGCACCGGGGAGCTGTTTTTT. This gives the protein CASSALGTGELFF.

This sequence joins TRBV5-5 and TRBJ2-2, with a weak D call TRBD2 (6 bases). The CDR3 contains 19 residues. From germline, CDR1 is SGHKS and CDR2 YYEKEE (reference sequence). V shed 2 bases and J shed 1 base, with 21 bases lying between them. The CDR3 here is CASSLTPLMGAGNTGELFF. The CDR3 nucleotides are TGTGCCAGCAGCTTAACCCCGCTTATGGGAGCGGGGAACACCGGGGAGCTGTTTTTT.

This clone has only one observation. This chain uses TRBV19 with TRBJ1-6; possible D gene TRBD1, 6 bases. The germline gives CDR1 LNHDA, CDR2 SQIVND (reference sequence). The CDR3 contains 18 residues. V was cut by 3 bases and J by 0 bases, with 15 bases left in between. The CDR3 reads CASSIDGDRSSYNSPLHF. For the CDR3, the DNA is TGTGCCAGTAGTATTGATGGAGACAGGAGCTCCTATAATTCACCCCTCCACTTT.

CDR3 DNA: TGTGCCAGCAGTCTCTCTAGCAATCAGCCCCAGCATTTT. The encoded protein is CASSLSSNQPQHF. The rearrangement links TRBV6-5 to TRBJ1-5; D is unresolved. Germline CDR1 reads MNHEY; CDR2 reads SVGAGI. This CDR3 is 13 amino acids long. The V gene lost 5 bases and the J gene lost 0 bases, with 5 bases spanning the gap.

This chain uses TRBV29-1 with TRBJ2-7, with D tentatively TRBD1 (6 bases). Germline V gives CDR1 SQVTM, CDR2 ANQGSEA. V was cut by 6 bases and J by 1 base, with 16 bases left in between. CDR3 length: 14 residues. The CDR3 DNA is TGCAGCGTGGTTTCCCGGGACAAATCCTACGAGCAGTACTTC. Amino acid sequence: CSVVSRDKSYEQYF.

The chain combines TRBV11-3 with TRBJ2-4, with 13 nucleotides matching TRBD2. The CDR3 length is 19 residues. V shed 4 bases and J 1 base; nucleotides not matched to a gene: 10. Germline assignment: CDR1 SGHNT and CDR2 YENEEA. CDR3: CASSSTTSGRDRAKNIQYF. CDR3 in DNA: TGTGCCAGCAGCTCGACTACTAGCGGGAGGGATCGGGCCAAAAACATTCAGTACTTC.

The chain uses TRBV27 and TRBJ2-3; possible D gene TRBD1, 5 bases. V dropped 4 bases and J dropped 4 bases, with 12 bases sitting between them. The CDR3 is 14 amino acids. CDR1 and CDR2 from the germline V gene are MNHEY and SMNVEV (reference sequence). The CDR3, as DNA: TGTGCCAGCAGTTCAAGGGGTGGGGCAGATACGCAGTATTTT. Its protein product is CASSSRGGADTQYF.

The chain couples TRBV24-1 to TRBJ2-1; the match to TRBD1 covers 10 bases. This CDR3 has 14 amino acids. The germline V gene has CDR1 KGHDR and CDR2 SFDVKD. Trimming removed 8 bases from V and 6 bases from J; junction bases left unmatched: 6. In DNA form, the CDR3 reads TGTGCCACCACCGGGGGACAGGGGAGCAATGAGCAGTTCTTC. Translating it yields CATTGGQGSNEQFF.

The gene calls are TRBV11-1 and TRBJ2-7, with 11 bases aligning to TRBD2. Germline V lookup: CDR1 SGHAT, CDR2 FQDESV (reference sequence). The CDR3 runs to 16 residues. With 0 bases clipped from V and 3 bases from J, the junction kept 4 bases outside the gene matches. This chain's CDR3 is CASSLATSGSSYEQYF. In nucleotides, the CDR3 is TGTGCCAGCAGCTTAGCCACTAGCGGGAGTAGCTACGAGCAGTACTTC.

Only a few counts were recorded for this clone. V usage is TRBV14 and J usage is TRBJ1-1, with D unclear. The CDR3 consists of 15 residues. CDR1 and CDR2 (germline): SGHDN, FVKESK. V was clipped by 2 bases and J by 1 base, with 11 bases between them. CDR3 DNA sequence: TGTGCCAGCAGCCAAATCGGTGACTGGAACACTGAAGCTTTCTTT. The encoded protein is CASSQIGDWNTEAFF.

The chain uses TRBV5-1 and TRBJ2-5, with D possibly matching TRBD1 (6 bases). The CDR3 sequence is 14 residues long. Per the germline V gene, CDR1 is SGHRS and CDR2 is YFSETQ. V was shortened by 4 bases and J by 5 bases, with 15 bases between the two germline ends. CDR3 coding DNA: TGCGCCAGCAGCGAGACAGGAGTCGGGGAGACCCAGTACTTC. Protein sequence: CASSETGVGETQYF. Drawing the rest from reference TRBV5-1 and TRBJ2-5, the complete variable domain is KAGVTQTPRYLIKTRGQQVTLSCSPISGHRSVSWYQQTPGQGLQFLFEYFSETQRNKGNFPGRFSGRQFSNSRSEMNVSTLELGDSALYLCASSETGVGETQYFGPGTRLLVL.

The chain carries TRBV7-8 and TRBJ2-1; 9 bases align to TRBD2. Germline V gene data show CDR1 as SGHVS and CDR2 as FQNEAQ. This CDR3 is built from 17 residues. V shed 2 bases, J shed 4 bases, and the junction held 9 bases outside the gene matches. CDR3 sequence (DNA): TGTGCCAGCAGCTTACTAGGGTTCAGCGGGAGGTACAATGAGCAGTTCTTC. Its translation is CASSLLGFSGRYNEQFF.

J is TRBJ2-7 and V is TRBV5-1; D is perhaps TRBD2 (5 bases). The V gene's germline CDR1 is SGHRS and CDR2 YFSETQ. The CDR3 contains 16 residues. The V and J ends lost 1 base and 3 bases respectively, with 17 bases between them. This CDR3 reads CASSLTSGPEVYEQYF. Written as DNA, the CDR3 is TGCGCCAGCAGCTTGACATCCGGGCCGGAGGTCTACGAGCAGTACTTC.

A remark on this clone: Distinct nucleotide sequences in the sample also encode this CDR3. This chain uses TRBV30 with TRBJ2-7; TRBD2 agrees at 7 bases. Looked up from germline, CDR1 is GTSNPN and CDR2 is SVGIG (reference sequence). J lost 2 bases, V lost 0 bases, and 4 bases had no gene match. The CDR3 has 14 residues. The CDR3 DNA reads TGTGCCTGGAGTGTAAGCAGCGGGACCTACGAGCAGTACTTC. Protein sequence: CAWSVSSGTYEQYF.

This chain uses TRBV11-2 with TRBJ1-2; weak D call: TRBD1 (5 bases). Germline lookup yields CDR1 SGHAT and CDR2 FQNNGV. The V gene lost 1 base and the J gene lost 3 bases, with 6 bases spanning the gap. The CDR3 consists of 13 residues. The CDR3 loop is CASSLVGDYGYTF. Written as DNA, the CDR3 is TGTGCCAGCAGCTTAGTAGGGGACTATGGCTACACCTTC.